Below, 32 T cell receptor beta chains from the same sample are listed, as sequenced in a study of blood T cell repertoires in COVID-19. TCRdb's copy holds only in-frame clones and misses some; the assay was immunoSEQ multiplex PCR. The sample contains about 100,000 clones, 65% to 90% of which appear only once. Sequenced sample: PBMCs or T cells enriched from blood (not recorded which). These receptors originate from a woman in her forties or fifties who had recovered from COVID-19.

The table lists this clone with a count of one. This chain uses TRBV18 with TRBJ2-3, with TRBD1 matching over 8 bases. The CDR3 has 16 amino acids. Germline CDR1 and CDR2: KGHSH and LQKENI. The V segment lost 5 bases and the J segment 4 bases; nucleotides outside the gene matches: 11. The CDR3 DNA is TGTGCCAGCTCAGCCGGACAGGGCCCCACCTCAGATACGCAGTATTTT. Translation gives CASSAGQGPTSDTQYF.

V and J are TRBV30 and TRBJ2-2, with 8 nucleotides matching TRBD2. The CDR3 covers 15 residues. J lost 6 bases, V lost 1 base, and 7 bases had no gene match. Germline V gene data show CDR1 as GTSNPN and CDR2 as SVGIG (reference sequence). This chain's CDR3 is CAWSGAGGFPGELFF. The DNA for the CDR3 is TGTGCCTGGAGTGGCGCGGGGGGATTCCCCGGGGAGCTGTTTTTT.

The rearrangement joins TRBV9 to TRBJ2-7, with D possibly matching TRBD2 (6 bases). From germline, CDR1 is SGDLS and CDR2 YYNGEE. V was pared by 0 bases and J by 5 bases, with 18 bases between. The CDR3 has 16 residues. CDR3 nucleotide sequence: TGTGCCAGCAGCGTAGCTGGGGGGAGGATCTTTGACGAGCAGTACTTC. This encodes CASSVAGGRIFDEQYF.

The genes are TRBV7-2 and TRBJ2-5, with D perhaps TRBD2 (7 bases). Between the trimmed V and J ends, which lost 3 bases and 5 bases, there was a span of 13 bases. The CDR3 has 14 amino acids. The germline V gene has CDR1 SGHTA and CDR2 FQGNSA. The CDR3 DNA is TGTGCCAGCAGCTTGAGGGGGAGGGGGGAGACCCAGTACTTC. Its translation is CASSLRGRGETQYF.

The chain carries TRBV5-1 and TRBJ2-1; D remains ambiguous. There are 12 residues in the CDR3. V shed 7 bases and J shed 3 bases, with 8 bases lying between them. Germline-derived CDR1 and CDR2 are SGHRS and YFSETQ. CDR3 nucleotides: TGCGCCAGCGGCTATAGCTACAATGAGCAGTTCTTC. Translation gives CASGYSYNEQFF.

V is TRBV6-5 and J is TRBJ1-2; no clear D gene. Looked up from germline, CDR1 is MNHEY and CDR2 is SVGAGI. This CDR3 comprises 15 residues. Trimming cost V 6 bases and J 5 bases, with 19 bases left between them. This chain's CDR3 is CASRRASDTLYGYTF. CDR3 DNA: TGTGCCAGCAGGAGGGCTTCCGACACGCTTTATGGCTACACCTTC.

This clone came up once. The rearrangement links TRBV9 to TRBJ2-2; D possibly corresponds to TRBD2 (6 bases). Per germline, CDR1 SGDLS and CDR2 YYNGEE. The CDR3 is made up of 16 amino acids. V was cut by 0 bases and J by 6 bases, with 15 bases left in between. The CDR3 here is CASSVVGSGSSGELFF. The DNA of the CDR3 is TGTGCCAGCAGCGTAGTCGGTAGCGGTTCTTCCGGGGAGCTGTTTTTT.

This sequence joins TRBV2 and TRBJ2-6; tentative D call: TRBD2 (6 bases). CDR1 SNHLY and CDR2 FYNNEI come from the germline V gene. CDR3 length: 16 amino acids. V lost 6 bases and J 0 bases, leaving 12 bases between the germline ends. CDR3 bases: TGTGCCAGCAGGGAGGGCCGAAGCTCTGGGGCCAACGTCCTGACTTTC. It codes for CASREGRSSGANVLTF.

The V gene is TRBV10-2, the J gene TRBJ2-2; TRBD2 matches 9 bases. Germline V gene data show CDR1 as WSHSY and CDR2 as SAAADI. V lost 6 bases and J lost 6; bases outside the gene matches: 5. The CDR3 covers 14 residues. The CDR3 sequence is CASRLAGAAGELFF. Here the CDR3 DNA reads TGCGCCAGCAGGTTAGCGGGAGCAGCCGGGGAGCTGTTTTTT.

This rearrangement joins TRBV29-1 to TRBJ1-2; 9 nucleotides agree with TRBD1. The CDR3 runs 16 residues. Germline CDR1 is SQVTM and CDR2 is ANQGSEA. J gave up 4 bases and V 4 bases, and 13 bases lay outside the gene matches. CDR3 residues: CSVGGINRGLSYGYTF. The CDR3 coding sequence is TGCAGCGTTGGGGGGATTAACAGGGGGCTAAGCTATGGCTACACCTTC. Full variable domain (rest looked up from reference TRBV29-1 and TRBJ1-2): SAVISQKPSRDICQRGTSLTIQCQVDSQVTMMFWYRQQPGQSLTLIATANQGSEATYESGFVIDKFPISRPNLTFSTLTVSNMSPEDSSIYLCSVGGINRGLSYGYTFGSGTRLTVV.

V usage is TRBV18 and J usage is TRBJ2-7; D remains unclear. Per germline, CDR1 KGHSH and CDR2 LQKENI. The CDR3 runs 13 residues. The V and J ends lost 0 bases and 4 bases respectively, with 7 bases between them. CDR3 sequence reads: CASSPPLQYEQYF. The DNA for the CDR3 is TGTGCCAGCTCACCACCGCTGCAGTACGAGCAGTACTTC.

This chain links TRBV19 with TRBJ2-2; TRBD2 matches at 9 bases. CDR1 is LNHDA, CDR2 SQIVND, per germline (reference sequence). Trimming took 3 bases from V and 4 from J; bases not matched to a gene: 6. This CDR3 contains 16 residues. The CDR3 DNA sequence: TGTGCCAGTAGTATCATAGCGGGAGTCGGCACCGGGGAGCTGTTTTTT. Translating it yields CASSIIAGVGTGELFF. Looking up the rest from reference TRBV19 and TRBJ2-2 gives the full variable domain: DGGITQSPKYLFRKEGQNVTLSCEQNLNHDAMYWYRQDPGQGLRLIYYSQIVNDFQKGDIAEGYSVSREKKESFPLTVTSAQKNPTAFYLCASSIIAGVGTGELFFGEGSRLTVL.

This clone turned up a few times. The V call is TRBV11-2, the J call TRBJ1-1; D may be TRBD1 (6 bases). V was cut by 3 bases and J by 1 base, with 15 bases left in between. This CDR3 is 16 amino acids long. Germline V CDR1 and CDR2: SGHAT, FQNNGV. The CDR3 DNA reads TGTGCCAGCAGCTTCCCCTCCGGACAGAGGAACACTGAAGCTTTCTTT. This codes for CASSFPSGQRNTEAFF.

This chain links TRBV12-2 with TRBJ2-2; the listed D gene, TRBD1, was not tested against the DNA. TRBV12-2 is a pseudogene. CDR3 length: 14 amino acids. CDR3 loop: CASRFRNYTGELFF. The CDR3 DNA reads as TGTGCAAGTCGCTTCAGGAACTACACCGGGGAGCTGTTTTTT.

The chain recombines TRBV6-5 with TRBJ1-1, with TRBD1 matching 10 bases. V lost 7 bases to trimming and J lost 4 bases; unmatched junction nucleotides: 6. This CDR3 is 14 amino acids long. The germline V gene has CDR1 MNHEY and CDR2 SVGAGI. CDR3 region: CASNGDRGLTEAFF. The CDR3 nucleotides are TGTGCCAGCAACGGAGACAGGGGGCTCACTGAAGCTTTCTTT.

This clone has a single count. The chain carries TRBV7-9 and TRBJ2-7, with D perhaps matching TRBD1 (6 bases). This CDR3 has 15 residues. The V end was cut by 5 bases, the J end by 4 bases, with 18 bases between. The V gene's germline CDR1 is SEHNR and CDR2 FQNEAQ (reference sequence). The DNA for the CDR3 is TGTGCCAGCAGCCCCCCCCAGGGGACCCCGTACGAGCAGTACTTC. This encodes CASSPPQGTPYEQYF.

The V and J genes are TRBV28 and TRBJ1-5, with a possible D match to TRBD1 (6 bases). Germline CDR1 MDHEN, CDR2 SYDVKM. Trimming took off 6 bases at V and 3 bases at J, with 18 bases between the two ends. There are 16 residues in the CDR3. CDR3 sequence reads: CASSPAGAQNNQPQHF. CDR3 nucleotide sequence: TGTGCCAGCAGCCCCGCAGGGGCGCAAAACAATCAGCCCCAGCATTTT.

This clone was counted between two and nine times. The chain is built from TRBV7-6 and TRBJ2-3, with 10 bases that match TRBD2. Per the germline V gene, CDR1 is SGHVS and CDR2 is FNYEAQ. V trimming: 5 bases; J trimming: 2 bases; junction bases outside the gene matches: 1. This CDR3 is 14 amino acids long. CDR3 in amino acids: CASSSGRATDTQYF. The CDR3 DNA follows: TGTGCCAGCAGCAGCGGGAGGGCCACAGATACGCAGTATTTT.

CDR3 sequence: CAISEVGQHTF. The CDR3 bases are TGTGCCATCAGCGAGGTAGGACAGCACACCTTC. This chain connects TRBV10-3 to TRBJ1-2, with D possibly matching TRBD1 (6 bases). In germline, CDR1 is ENHRY, CDR2 SYGVKD. The CDR3 has 11 residues. V lost 6 bases to trimming and J lost 12 bases, with 14 bases between them.

The chain carries TRBV5-8 and TRBJ1-5; no reliable D call. The CDR3 length is 13 residues. Trimming shortened V by 5 bases and J by 1 base, and 7 bases separated the two germline ends. Germline CDR1 reads SGHTS; CDR2 reads YDEGEE. The CDR3 sequence is CASRRFSNQPQHF. For the CDR3, the DNA is TGTGCCAGCAGGCGTTTCAGCAATCAGCCCCAGCATTTT.

The chain couples TRBV27 to TRBJ2-1, with a tentative D call TRBD2 (5 bases). The germline CDR1 and CDR2 sequences are MNHEY and SMNVEV (reference sequence). Trimming pared 6 bases from V and 2 bases from J, leaving 11 bases between. The CDR3 totals 14 residues. The CDR3: CASSSAGAYNEQFF. DNA for the CDR3: TGTGCCAGCAGCTCCGCCGGGGCCTACAATGAGCAGTTCTTC.

The gene calls are TRBV5-6 and TRBJ2-3; 7 nucleotides align to TRBD1. The CDR3 runs 16 residues. After removal of 0 bases from V and 3 bases from J, the junction contained 7 bases not matched to a gene. Germline loops: CDR1 SGHDT, CDR2 YYEEEE. In nucleotides, the CDR3 is TGTGCCAGCAGCTTGGGACAGGGTCTACAGACAGATACGCAGTATTTT. Translated: CASSLGQGLQTDTQYF.

This sequence joins TRBV7-3 and TRBJ1-1, with 7 bases identical to TRBD1. Germline V lookup: CDR1 SGHTA, CDR2 FQGTGA. The trim removed 5 bases at V and 1 base at J, leaving 1 base unmatched. The CDR3 is 13 amino acids. In DNA, the CDR3 is TGTGCCAGCAGCCGACAGGGGAACACTGAAGCTTTCTTT. Encoded protein: CASSRQGNTEAFF.

DNA for the CDR3: TGTGCCAGCTCACTGCGGGAGGTACCATACGAGCAGTACTTC. It translates to CASSLREVPYEQYF. The rearrangement uses TRBV18 and TRBJ2-7; TRBD2 matches at 8 bases. The germline V gene has CDR1 KGHSH and CDR2 LQKENI. The trim removed 4 bases at V and 4 bases at J, leaving 6 bases unmatched. The CDR3 length is 14 residues.

This chain links TRBV29-1 with TRBJ2-3; 10 nucleotides align to TRBD2. This CDR3 spans 13 amino acids. Germline V gene data show CDR1 as SQVTM and CDR2 as ANQGSEA. V shed 4 bases, J shed 8 bases, and the junction held 6 bases outside the gene matches. In DNA form, the CDR3 reads TGCAGCGTTGTATATACTAGCGGGGTTACGCAGTATTTT. Amino acid sequence: CSVVYTSGVTQYF.

The V gene is TRBV19, the J gene TRBJ1-2; 7 bases fit TRBD1. Germline trimming cut 1 base from V and 6 bases from J; bases unmatched to any gene: 8. The CDR3 sequence is 15 residues long. The germline V gene has CDR1 LNHDA and CDR2 SQIVND (reference sequence). DNA of the CDR3: TGTGCCAGTAGTATAGTAGCGACTACAGGGGATGGCTACACCTTC. It specifies CASSIVATTGDGYTF.

The chain carries TRBV20-1 and TRBJ1-2, with 7 bases fitting TRBD1. This CDR3 contains 11 residues. The V gene's germline CDR1 is DFQATT and CDR2 SNEGSKA (reference sequence). The trim removed 5 bases at V and 7 bases at J, leaving 4 bases unmatched. CDR3 sequence (DNA): TGCAGTGCTTCACAGGGGCCTGGCTACACCTTC. Translating gives CSASQGPGYTF.

The chain links TRBV5-8 to TRBJ1-3; D not certain. This CDR3 contains 17 residues. Germline CDR1 is SGHTS and CDR2 is YDEGEE. Trimming cost V 2 bases and J 0 bases, with 15 bases left between them. Here the CDR3 reads CASSFGFEGLSGNTIYF. DNA for the CDR3: TGTGCCAGCAGCTTCGGGTTTGAGGGTCTCTCTGGAAACACCATATATTTT.

V is TRBV15 and J is TRBJ1-1; no reliable D call. The germline CDR1 and CDR2 sequences are LNHNV and YYDKDF (reference sequence). The CDR3 has 16 residues. The V end lost 0 bases, the J end lost 2 bases, and 13 bases lay between the germline ends. The CDR3, as DNA: TGTGCCACCAGCAGAGACCAGGTACAAATTAACACTGAAGCTTTCTTT. Translating gives CATSRDQVQINTEAFF.

This clone was recorded once. The V and J genes are TRBV5-1 and TRBJ2-5; tentatively, D is TRBD1 (6 bases). Germline CDR1 and CDR2: SGHRS and YFSETQ. The CDR3 sequence is 13 residues long. Trimming removed 2 bases at V and 2 bases at J, with 7 bases between. For the CDR3, the DNA is TGCGCCAGCAGCTTACAGGGACAAGAGACCCAGTACTTC. Its translation is CASSLQGQETQYF.

CDR3 bases: TGTGCCACCGCAGGCAATGAACCTAATTCACCCCTCCACTTT. Translated, it gives CATAGNEPNSPLHF. The gene calls are TRBV24-1 and TRBJ1-6, with D hard to call. The CDR3 contains 14 residues. V gave up 9 bases and J gave up 6 bases, with 14 bases separating them. The germline V gene has CDR1 KGHDR and CDR2 SFDVKD.

This sequence joins TRBV9 and TRBJ1-2; possibly TRBD1 for D (6 bases). V was trimmed by 0 bases and J by 3 bases, leaving 18 bases between them. Looked up from germline, CDR1 is SGDLS and CDR2 is YYNGEE. The CDR3 length is 17 residues. In DNA, the CDR3 is TGTGCCAGCAGCGTAGGGGGGCCTACTCGGGGTGACTATGGCTACACCTTC. It specifies CASSVGGPTRGDYGYTF.